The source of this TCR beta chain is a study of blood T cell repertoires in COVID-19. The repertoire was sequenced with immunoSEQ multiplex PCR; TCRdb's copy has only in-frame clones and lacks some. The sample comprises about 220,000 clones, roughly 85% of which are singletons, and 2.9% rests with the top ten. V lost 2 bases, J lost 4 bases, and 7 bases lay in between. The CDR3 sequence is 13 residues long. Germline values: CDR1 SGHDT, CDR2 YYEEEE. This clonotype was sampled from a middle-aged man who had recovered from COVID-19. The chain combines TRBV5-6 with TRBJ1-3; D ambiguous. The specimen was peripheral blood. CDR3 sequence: CASSLRGGNTIYF. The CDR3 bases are TGTGCCAGCAGCTTAAGAGGGGGAAACACCATATATTTT.